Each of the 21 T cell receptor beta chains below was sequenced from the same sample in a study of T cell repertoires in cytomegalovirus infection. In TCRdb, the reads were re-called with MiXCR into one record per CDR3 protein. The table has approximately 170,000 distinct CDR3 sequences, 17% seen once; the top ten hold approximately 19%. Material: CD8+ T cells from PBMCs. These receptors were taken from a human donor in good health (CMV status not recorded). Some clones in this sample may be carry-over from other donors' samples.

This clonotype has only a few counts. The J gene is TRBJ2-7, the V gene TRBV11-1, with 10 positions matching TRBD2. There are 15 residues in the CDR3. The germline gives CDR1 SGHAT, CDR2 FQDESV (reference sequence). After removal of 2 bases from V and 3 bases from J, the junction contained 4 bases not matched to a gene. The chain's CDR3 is CASSLSSGSNYEQYF. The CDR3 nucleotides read TGTGCCAGCAGCTTATCTAGCGGGAGTAACTACGAGCAGTACTTC.

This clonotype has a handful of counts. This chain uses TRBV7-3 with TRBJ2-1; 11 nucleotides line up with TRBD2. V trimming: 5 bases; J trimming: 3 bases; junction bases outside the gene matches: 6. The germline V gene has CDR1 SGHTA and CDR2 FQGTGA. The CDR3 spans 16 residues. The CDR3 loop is CASSPISGRVYNEQFF. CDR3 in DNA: TGTGCCAGCAGCCCAATTAGCGGGAGGGTCTACAATGAGCAGTTCTTC.

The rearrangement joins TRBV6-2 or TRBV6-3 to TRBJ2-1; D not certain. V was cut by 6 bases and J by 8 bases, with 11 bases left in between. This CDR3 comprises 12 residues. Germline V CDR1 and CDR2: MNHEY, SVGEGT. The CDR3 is CASSPTNDEQFF. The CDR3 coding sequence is TGTGCCAGCAGCCCTACCAACGATGAGCAGTTCTTC.

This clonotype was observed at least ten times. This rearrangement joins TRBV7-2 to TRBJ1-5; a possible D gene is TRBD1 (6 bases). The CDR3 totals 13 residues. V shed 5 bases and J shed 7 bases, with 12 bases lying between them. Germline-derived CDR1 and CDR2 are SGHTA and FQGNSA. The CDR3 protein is CASSTGKGQPQHF. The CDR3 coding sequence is TGTGCCAGCAGCACAGGGAAGGGGCAGCCCCAGCATTTT.

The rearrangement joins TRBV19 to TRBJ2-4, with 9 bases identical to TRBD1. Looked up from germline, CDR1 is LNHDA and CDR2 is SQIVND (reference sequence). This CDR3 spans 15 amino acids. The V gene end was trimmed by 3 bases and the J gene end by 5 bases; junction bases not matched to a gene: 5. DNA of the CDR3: TGTGCCAGTAGTATCTGGACAGGGGTTGAAAACATTCAGTACTTC. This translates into CASSIWTGVENIQYF. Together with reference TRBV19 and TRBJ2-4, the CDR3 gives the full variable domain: DGGITQSPKYLFRKEGQNVTLSCEQNLNHDAMYWYRQDPGQGLRLIYYSQIVNDFQKGDIAEGYSVSREKKESFPLTVTSAQKNPTAFYLCASSIWTGVENIQYFGAGTRLSVL.

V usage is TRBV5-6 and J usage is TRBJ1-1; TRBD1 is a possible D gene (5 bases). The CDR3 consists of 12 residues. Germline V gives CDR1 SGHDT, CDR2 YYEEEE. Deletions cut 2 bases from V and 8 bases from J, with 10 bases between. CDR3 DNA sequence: TGTGCCAGCAGCTTAGCAGGGAGAGAAGCTTTCTTT. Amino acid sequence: CASSLAGREAFF.

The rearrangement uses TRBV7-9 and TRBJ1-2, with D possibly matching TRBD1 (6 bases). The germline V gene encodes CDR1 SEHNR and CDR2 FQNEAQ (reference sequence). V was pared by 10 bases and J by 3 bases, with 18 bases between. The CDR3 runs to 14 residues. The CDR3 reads CATLRGGRDYGYTF. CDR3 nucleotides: TGTGCCACCCTCCGAGGGGGGCGAGACTATGGCTACACCTTC. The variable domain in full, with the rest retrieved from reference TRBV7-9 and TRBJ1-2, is DTGVSQNPRHKITKRGQNVTFRCDPISEHNRLYWYRQTLGQGPEFLTYFQNEAQLEKSRLLSDRFSAERPKGSFSTLEIQRTEQGDSAMYLCATLRGGRDYGYTFGSGTRLTVV.

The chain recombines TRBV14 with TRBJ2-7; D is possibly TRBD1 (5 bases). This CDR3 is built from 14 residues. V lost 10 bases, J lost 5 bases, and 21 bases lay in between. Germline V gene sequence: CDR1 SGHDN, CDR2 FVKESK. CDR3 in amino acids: CATSRQGIYHEQYF. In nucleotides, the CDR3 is TGTGCCACCTCCAGGCAGGGTATATACCACGAGCAGTACTTC.

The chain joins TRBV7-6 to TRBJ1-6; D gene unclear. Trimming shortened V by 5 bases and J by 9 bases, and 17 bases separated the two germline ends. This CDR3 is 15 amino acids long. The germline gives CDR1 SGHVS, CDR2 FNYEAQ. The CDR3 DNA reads TGTGCCAGCAGCCCCGGACGGGGAACGGGTTCACCCCTCCACTTT. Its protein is CASSPGRGTGSPLHF.

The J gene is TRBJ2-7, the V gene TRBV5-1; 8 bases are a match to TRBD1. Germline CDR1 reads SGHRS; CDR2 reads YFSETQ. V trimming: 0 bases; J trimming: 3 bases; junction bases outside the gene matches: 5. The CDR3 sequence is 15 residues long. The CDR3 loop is CASSLETGGFYEQYF. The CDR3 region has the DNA TGCGCCAGCAGCTTGGAAACAGGGGGTTTCTACGAGCAGTACTTC.

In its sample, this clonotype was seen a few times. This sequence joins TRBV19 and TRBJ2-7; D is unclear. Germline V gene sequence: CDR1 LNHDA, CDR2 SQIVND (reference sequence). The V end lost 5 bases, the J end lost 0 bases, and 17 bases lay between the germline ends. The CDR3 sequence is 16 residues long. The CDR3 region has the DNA TGTGCCAGTAGTGCCAAGAACTCCATGTACTCCTACGAGCAGTACTTC. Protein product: CASSAKNSMYSYEQYF.

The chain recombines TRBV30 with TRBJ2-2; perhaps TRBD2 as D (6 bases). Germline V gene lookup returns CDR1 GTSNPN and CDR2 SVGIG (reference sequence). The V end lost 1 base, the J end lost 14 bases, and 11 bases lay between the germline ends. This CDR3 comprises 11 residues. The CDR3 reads CAWSGAEGLFF. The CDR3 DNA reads TGTGCCTGGAGTGGGGCGGAGGGCCTGTTTTTT.

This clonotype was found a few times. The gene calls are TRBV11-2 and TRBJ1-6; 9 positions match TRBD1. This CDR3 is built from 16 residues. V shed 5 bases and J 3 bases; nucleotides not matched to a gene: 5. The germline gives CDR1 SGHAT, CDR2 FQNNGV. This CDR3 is CASSARDRVYNSPLHF. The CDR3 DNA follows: TGTGCCAGCAGCGCCCGGGACAGGGTCTATAATTCACCCCTCCACTTT.

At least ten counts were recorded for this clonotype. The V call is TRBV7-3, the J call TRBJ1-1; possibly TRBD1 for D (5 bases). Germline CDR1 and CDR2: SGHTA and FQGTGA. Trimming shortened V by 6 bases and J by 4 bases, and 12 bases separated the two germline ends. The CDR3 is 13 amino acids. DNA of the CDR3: TGTGCCAGCAGATCTCCGGGGGGCACTGAAGCTTTCTTT. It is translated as CASRSPGGTEAFF.

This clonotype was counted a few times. CDR3 DNA: TGCAGAGCTTCGTTATATATCATGAACACTGAAGCTTTCTTT. Translation gives CRASLYIMNTEAFF. This chain connects TRBV20-1 to TRBJ1-1; D ambiguous. There are 14 residues in the CDR3. CDR1 DFQATT and CDR2 SNEGSKA come from the germline V gene (reference sequence).

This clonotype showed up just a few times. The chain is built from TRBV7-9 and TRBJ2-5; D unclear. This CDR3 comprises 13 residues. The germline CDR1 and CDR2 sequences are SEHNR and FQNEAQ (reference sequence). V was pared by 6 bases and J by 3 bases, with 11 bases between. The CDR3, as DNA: TGTGCCAGCAGAGGTCTAGTAGAAGAGACCCAGTACTTC. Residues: CASRGLVEETQYF. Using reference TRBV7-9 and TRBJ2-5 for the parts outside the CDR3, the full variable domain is DTGVSQNPRHKITKRGQNVTFRCDPISEHNRLYWYRQTLGQGPEFLTYFQNEAQLEKSRLLSDRFSAERPKGSFSTLEIQRTEQGDSAMYLCASRGLVEETQYFGPGTRLLVL.

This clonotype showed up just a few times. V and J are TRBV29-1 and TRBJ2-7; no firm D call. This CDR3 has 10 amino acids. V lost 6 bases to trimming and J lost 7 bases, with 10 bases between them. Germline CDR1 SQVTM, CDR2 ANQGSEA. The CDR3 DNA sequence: TGCAGCGTCTTCCTTGGGGAGCAGTACTTC. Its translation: CSVFLGEQYF.

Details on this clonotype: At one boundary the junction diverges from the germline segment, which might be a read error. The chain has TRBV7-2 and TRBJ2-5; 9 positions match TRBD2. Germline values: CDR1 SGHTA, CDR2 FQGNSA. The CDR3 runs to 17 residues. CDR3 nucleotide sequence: TGTGCCAGCAGCCTCGCCCCACTAGCGGGCCGCCAAGAGACCCAGTGCTTC. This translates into CASSLAPLAGRQETQCF.

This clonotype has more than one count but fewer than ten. The chain's CDR3 is CSGVGVLAQEQFF. CDR3 nucleotides: TGCAGTGGGGTAGGGGTCCTCGCCCAGGAGCAGTTCTTC. The genes are TRBV20-1 and TRBJ2-1; TRBD1 might be the D (5 bases). The V end was cut by 7 bases, the J end by 10 bases, with 20 bases between. This CDR3 is 13 amino acids long. Germline CDR1 and CDR2: DFQATT and SNEGSKA (reference sequence).

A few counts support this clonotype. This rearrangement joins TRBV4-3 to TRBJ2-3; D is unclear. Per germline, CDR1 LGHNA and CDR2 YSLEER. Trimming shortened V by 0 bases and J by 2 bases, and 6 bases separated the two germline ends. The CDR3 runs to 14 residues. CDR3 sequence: CASSQDYNTDTQYF. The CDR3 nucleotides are TGCGCCAGCAGCCAAGACTACAACACAGATACGCAGTATTTT.

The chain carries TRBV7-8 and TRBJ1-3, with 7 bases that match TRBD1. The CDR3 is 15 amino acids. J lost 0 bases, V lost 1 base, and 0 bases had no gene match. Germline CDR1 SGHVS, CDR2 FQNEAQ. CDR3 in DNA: TGTGCCAGCAGCTTAGGGACAGGCTCTGGAAACACCATATATTTT. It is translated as CASSLGTGSGNTIYF. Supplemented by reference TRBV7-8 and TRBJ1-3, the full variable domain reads GAGVSQSPRYKVAKRGQDVALRCDPISGHVSLFWYQQALGQGPEFLTYFQNEAQLDKSGLPSDRFFAERPEGSVSTLKIQRTQQEDSAVYLCASSLGTGSGNTIYFGEGSWLTVV.